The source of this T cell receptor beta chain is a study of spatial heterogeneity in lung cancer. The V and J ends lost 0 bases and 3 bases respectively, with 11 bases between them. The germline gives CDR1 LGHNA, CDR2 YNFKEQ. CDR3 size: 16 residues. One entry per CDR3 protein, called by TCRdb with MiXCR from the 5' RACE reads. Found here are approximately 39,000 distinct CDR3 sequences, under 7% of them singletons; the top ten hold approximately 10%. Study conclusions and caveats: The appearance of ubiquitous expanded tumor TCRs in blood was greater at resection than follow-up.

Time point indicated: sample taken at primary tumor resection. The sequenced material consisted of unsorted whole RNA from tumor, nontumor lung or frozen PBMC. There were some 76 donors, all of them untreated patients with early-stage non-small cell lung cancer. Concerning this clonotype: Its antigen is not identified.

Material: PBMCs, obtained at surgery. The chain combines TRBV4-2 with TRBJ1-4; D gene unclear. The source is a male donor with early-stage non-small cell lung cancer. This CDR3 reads CASSQELGGANEKLFF. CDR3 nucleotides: TGTGCCAGCAGCCAAGAATTAGGTGGGGCTAATGAAAAACTGTTTTTT.